The 20 T cell receptor beta chains listed next were all sequenced from one sample in a study of T cell repertoires in cytomegalovirus infection. The antigens these receptors bind are not known. MiXCR, applied by TCRdb to the reads, yields one record per CDR3 protein. Of 200,000 or so distinct CDR3 sequences listed, approximately 38% are singletons. Here the sequenced sample was CD8+ T cells from cultured PBMCs, taken from culture after CMV antigen stimulation. These receptors were collected from a human donor in good health (CMV status not recorded). Some clones in this sample may be carry-over from other donors' samples.

As for this clonotype: This may be a read error: a much more frequent sequence differs by one nucleotide. The chain joins TRBV7-8 to TRBJ2-7; a weak D match, TRBD1 (6 bases). The CDR3 has 16 amino acids. Germline CDR1 SGHVS, CDR2 FQNEAQ. This CDR3 reads CASSNSRDNPTYERYF. CDR3 bases: TGTGCCAGCAGCAACTCACGGGACAACCCTACCTACGAGCGGTACTTC. The whole variable domain, filled in from reference TRBV7-8 and TRBJ2-7, reads GAGVSQSPRYKVAKRGQDVALRCDPISGHVSLFWYQQALGQGPEFLTYFQNEAQLDKSGLPSDRFFAERPEGSVSTLKIQRTQQEDSAVYLCASSNSRDNPTYERYFGPGTRLTVT.

This sequence joins TRBV11-2 and TRBJ2-7, with unresolved D. In germline, CDR1 is SGHAT, CDR2 FQNNGV. The V and J ends lost 0 bases and 0 bases respectively, with 9 bases between them. This CDR3 contains 15 residues. This CDR3 is CASSLENHLSYEQYF. The DNA of the CDR3 is TGTGCCAGCAGCTTAGAGAATCACCTCTCCTACGAGCAGTACTTC.

J is TRBJ1-1 and V is TRBV7-2; no reliable D call. The V and J ends lost 6 bases and 6 bases respectively, with 14 bases between them. This CDR3 region has 13 residues. The germline CDR1 and CDR2 sequences are SGHTA and FQGNSA. Here the CDR3 reads CASRLTSRAEAFF. CDR3 nucleotides: TGTGCCAGCAGATTGACAAGTAGGGCTGAAGCTTTCTTT.

The rearrangement joins TRBV15 to TRBJ2-7; 11 nucleotides line up with TRBD2. The length of the CDR3 is 15 residues. Unmatched junction bases numbered 5, after V lost 5 bases and J lost 2 bases. Germline values: CDR1 LNHNV, CDR2 YYDKDF (reference sequence). The CDR3 nucleotides are TGTGCCACCAGCGAAGGGACTAGCGGAACCTACGAGCAGTACTTC. This sequence encodes CATSEGTSGTYEQYF.

This clonotype was counted a single time. The V gene is TRBV11-2, the J gene TRBJ1-4; possibly TRBD1 for D (6 bases). Germline values: CDR1 SGHAT, CDR2 FQNNGV. CDR3 length: 14 residues. Deletions cut 4 bases from V and 4 bases from J, with 10 bases between. The chain's CDR3 is CASSSQGGNEKLFF. The CDR3 DNA follows: TGTGCCAGCAGCTCACAGGGAGGTAATGAAAAACTGTTTTTT.

The DNA for the CDR3 is TGTGCCAGCAGCTTAGTACAGAGAATCTACGAGCAGTACTTC. Its protein product is CASSLVQRIYEQYF. The chain employs TRBV7-4 and TRBJ2-7; D gene unclear. The germline gives CDR1 SGHVT, CDR2 SQSDAQ. V was pared by 1 base and J by 3 bases, with 10 bases between. CDR3 length: 14 residues.

The V gene is TRBV6-2 or TRBV6-3, the J gene TRBJ2-7; 8 bases align to TRBD2. Germline CDR1 is MNHEY and CDR2 is SVGEGT. The CDR3 covers 14 residues. Trimming cost V 2 bases and J 1 base; bases outside gene matches: 1. CDR3 sequence: CASSYAGGSYEQYF. CDR3 nucleotides: TGTGCCAGCAGTTACGCGGGGGGATCCTACGAGCAGTACTTC.

This chain joins TRBV7-9 and TRBJ2-2, with D possibly matching TRBD1 (5 bases). The V gene's germline CDR1 is SEHNR and CDR2 FQNEAQ (reference sequence). The CDR3 length is 15 residues. Trimming pared 4 bases from V and 2 bases from J, leaving 11 bases between. This CDR3 reads CASSSTGSNTGELFF. The CDR3 DNA reads TGTGCCAGCAGCTCTACAGGTTCCAACACCGGGGAGCTGTTTTTT.

V gene TRBV7-3 combines with J gene TRBJ1-2; D is ambiguous. The CDR3 consists of 14 residues. The V gene lost 4 bases and the J gene lost 9 bases, with 18 bases spanning the gap. The V gene's germline CDR1 is SGHTA and CDR2 FQGTGA. The DNA of the CDR3 is TGTGCCAGCAGCTCAGACATGTTTCTAGGGCGCTACACCTTC. This sequence encodes CASSSDMFLGRYTF.

V gene TRBV5-4 combines with J gene TRBJ2-5; maybe TRBD2 (5 bases). The CDR3 sequence is 15 residues long. Between the trimmed V and J ends, which lost 0 bases and 3 bases, there was a span of 12 bases. In germline, CDR1 is SGHNT, CDR2 YYREEE (reference sequence). The CDR3 is CASSLGESGKETQYF. Here the CDR3 DNA reads TGTGCCAGCAGCTTGGGGGAGTCGGGCAAAGAGACCCAGTACTTC. The full variable domain, in which reference TRBV5-4 and TRBJ2-5 provide the parts outside the CDR3, is ETGVTQSPTHLIKTRGQQVTLRCSSQSGHNTVSWYQQALGQGPQFIFQYYREEENGRGNFPPRFSGLQFPNYSSELNVNALELDDSALYLCASSLGESGKETQYFGPGTRLLVL.

The genes are TRBV27 and TRBJ1-2; D unresolved. Deletions cut 6 bases from V and 0 bases from J, with 14 bases between. The CDR3 is 15 amino acids. The germline V gene encodes CDR1 MNHEY and CDR2 SMNVEV (reference sequence). The CDR3 loop reads CASSEVLGANYGYTF. CDR3 DNA sequence: TGTGCCAGCAGCGAGGTGCTCGGAGCTAACTATGGCTACACCTTC.

This chain connects TRBV29-1 to TRBJ2-2; the D call may be TRBD1 or TRBD2 (5 bases each). Germline CDR1 SQVTM, CDR2 ANQGSEA. CDR3 size: 15 residues. Trimming cost V 2 bases and J 1 base, with 11 bases left between them. The CDR3 sequence: CSVEYRDRNTGELFF. In DNA form, the CDR3 reads TGCAGCGTTGAATATCGGGACCGGAACACCGGGGAGCTGTTTTTT.

This clonotype was seen only a few times. This sequence joins TRBV6-6 and TRBJ1-2; D is ambiguous. The CDR3 length is 12 residues. V dropped 6 bases and J dropped 8 bases, with 13 bases sitting between them. Per the germline V gene, CDR1 is MNHNY and CDR2 is SVGAGI (reference sequence). The CDR3 DNA follows: TGTGCCAGCAGGCGGACGGGGTGGGGCTACACCTTC. Its protein is CASRRTGWGYTF.

This chain uses TRBV4-2 with TRBJ1-1; 7 bases map to TRBD1. This CDR3 has 16 residues. V shed 0 bases, J shed 0 bases, and the junction held 4 bases outside the gene matches. The germline V gene encodes CDR1 LGHNA and CDR2 YNFKEQ. CDR3 residues: CASSQEGTEMNTEAFF. CDR3 DNA: TGTGCCAGCAGCCAAGAGGGGACAGAAATGAACACTGAAGCTTTCTTT.

The V and J genes are TRBV20-1 and TRBJ1-2; D is perhaps TRBD1 (6 bases). Per the germline V gene, CDR1 is DFQATT and CDR2 is SNEGSKA (reference sequence). The V and J ends lost 0 bases and 8 bases respectively, with 13 bases between them. The CDR3 is 13 residues long. As DNA, the CDR3 is TGCAGTGCTAGAGACACAGGGAGGGGCGGCTACACCTTC. This translates into CSARDTGRGGYTF.

V is TRBV7-6 and J is TRBJ2-1, with D uncertain. V was cut by 6 bases and J by 2 bases, with 17 bases left in between. Germline CDR1 SGHVS, CDR2 FNYEAQ. The CDR3 sequence is 16 residues long. In nucleotides, the CDR3 is TGTGCCAGCAGTAAAACGGCGGTTACCACCTACAATGAGCAGTTCTTC. This sequence encodes CASSKTAVTTYNEQFF.

The J gene is TRBJ2-1, the V gene TRBV20-1; D not resolved. Germline CDR1 DFQATT, CDR2 SNEGSKA (reference sequence). CDR3 length: 11 amino acids. The V gene lost 2 bases and the J gene lost 8 bases, with 7 bases spanning the gap. CDR3 loop: CSARPVYEQFF. The CDR3 DNA sequence: TGCAGTGCTAGACCCGTCTATGAGCAGTTCTTC.

The rearrangement links TRBV4-1 to TRBJ1-1; TRBD1 might be the D (5 bases). The germline gives CDR1 MGHRA, CDR2 YSYEKL. V was trimmed by 3 bases and J by 3 bases, leaving 14 bases between them. The CDR3 is 15 amino acids. The DNA of the CDR3 is TGCGCCAGCAGCCATCCGGGACGCAAGGACACTGAAGCTTTCTTT. Translating it yields CASSHPGRKDTEAFF.

This clonotype showed up just a few times. The chain carries TRBV7-3 and TRBJ1-5; D gene uncertain. The V gene's germline CDR1 is SGHTA and CDR2 FQGTGA. V dropped 5 bases and J dropped 7 bases, with 18 bases sitting between them. CDR3 length equals 15 residues. CDR3 DNA: TGTGCCAGCAGCCTCGCTCCAGGTCCGGACCAGCCCCAGCATTTT. It codes for CASSLAPGPDQPQHF.

The chain recombines TRBV12-3 or TRBV12-4 with TRBJ2-2, with 7 bases aligning to TRBD1. J lost 6 bases, V lost 6 bases, and 4 bases had no gene match. This CDR3 comprises 13 residues. CDR3 DNA: TGTGCCAGCAGAACTCAGGGGGCCGGGGAGCTGTTTTTT. This encodes CASRTQGAGELFF.